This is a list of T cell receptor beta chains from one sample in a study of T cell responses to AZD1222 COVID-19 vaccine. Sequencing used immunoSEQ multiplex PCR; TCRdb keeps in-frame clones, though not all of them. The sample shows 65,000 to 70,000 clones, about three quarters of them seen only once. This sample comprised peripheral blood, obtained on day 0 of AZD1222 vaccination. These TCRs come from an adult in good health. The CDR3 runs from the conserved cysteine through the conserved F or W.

CASRHGPSPHYEQYF	TRBJ2-7	TRBV6-5
CASSEGQGAGGELFF	TRBJ2-2	TRBV10-1
CASSAGVRNTEAFF	TRBJ1-1	TRBV18
CASSGRIGSEQYF	TRBJ2-7	TRBV21-1
CSVEDPRTGRETQYF	TRBJ2-5	TRBV29-1
CASRTLSGNTIYF	TRBJ1-3	TRBV5-4
CATSEGVTSTDTQYF	TRBJ2-3	TRBV24-1
CASSERDGPWDTEAFF	TRBJ1-1	TRBV6-1
CASSLWGGYEQYF	TRBJ2-7	TRBV11-3
CASSQEAGGTDTQYF	TRBJ2-3	TRBV3-1/TRBV3-2
CAINPTGLSSPLHF	TRBJ1-6	TRBV10-3
CAATRRHNSPLHF	TRBJ1-6	TRBV19
CASSPTSGYNEQFF	TRBJ2-1	TRBV18
CASSFSGSYGYTF	TRBJ1-2	TRBV5-6
CASSLSSVVNTEAFF	TRBJ1-1	TRBV27
CASSHRETGELFF	TRBJ2-2	TRBV7-6
CASSLDSGRWSYEQYF	TRBJ2-7	TRBV7-9
CASSHRTPNYGYTF	TRBJ1-2	TRBV3-1/TRBV3-2
CASSRMRNGGEVYEQYF	TRBJ2-7	TRBV4-1
CASSAGQANNSPLHF	TRBJ1-6	TRBV9
CASSRETGGEQFF	TRBJ2-1	TRBV2
CSVGGTDTQYF	TRBJ2-3	TRBV20-1